Sequencing of this T cell receptor (beta chain) was carried out in a study of T cell repertoires in cytomegalovirus infection. Findings and caveats of the study: Summed frequency of shared TCR beta families picked out CMV carriers who also had the relevant HLA.

Notes on this clonotype: The antigen remains unidentified.

TCRdb processed the reads anew with MiXCR; each CDR3 protein has one entry. The table records around 740,000 distinct CDR3 sequences, under 40% of them present only once. The CDR3 has 14 residues. Looked up from germline, CDR1 is SGHDT and CDR2 is YYEEEE. Trimming shortened V by 1 base and J by 7 bases, and 11 bases separated the two germline ends. The genes are TRBV5-6 and TRBJ2-2; D is unresolved. The TCR originated in a human donor in good health (CMV status not recorded). Some clones in this sample may be carry-over from other donors' samples. Material: PBMCs. The CDR3 DNA sequence: TGTGCCAGCAGCTTGTACCGGAGTGACGGGGAGCTGTTTTTT. Encoded protein: CASSLYRSDGELFF.